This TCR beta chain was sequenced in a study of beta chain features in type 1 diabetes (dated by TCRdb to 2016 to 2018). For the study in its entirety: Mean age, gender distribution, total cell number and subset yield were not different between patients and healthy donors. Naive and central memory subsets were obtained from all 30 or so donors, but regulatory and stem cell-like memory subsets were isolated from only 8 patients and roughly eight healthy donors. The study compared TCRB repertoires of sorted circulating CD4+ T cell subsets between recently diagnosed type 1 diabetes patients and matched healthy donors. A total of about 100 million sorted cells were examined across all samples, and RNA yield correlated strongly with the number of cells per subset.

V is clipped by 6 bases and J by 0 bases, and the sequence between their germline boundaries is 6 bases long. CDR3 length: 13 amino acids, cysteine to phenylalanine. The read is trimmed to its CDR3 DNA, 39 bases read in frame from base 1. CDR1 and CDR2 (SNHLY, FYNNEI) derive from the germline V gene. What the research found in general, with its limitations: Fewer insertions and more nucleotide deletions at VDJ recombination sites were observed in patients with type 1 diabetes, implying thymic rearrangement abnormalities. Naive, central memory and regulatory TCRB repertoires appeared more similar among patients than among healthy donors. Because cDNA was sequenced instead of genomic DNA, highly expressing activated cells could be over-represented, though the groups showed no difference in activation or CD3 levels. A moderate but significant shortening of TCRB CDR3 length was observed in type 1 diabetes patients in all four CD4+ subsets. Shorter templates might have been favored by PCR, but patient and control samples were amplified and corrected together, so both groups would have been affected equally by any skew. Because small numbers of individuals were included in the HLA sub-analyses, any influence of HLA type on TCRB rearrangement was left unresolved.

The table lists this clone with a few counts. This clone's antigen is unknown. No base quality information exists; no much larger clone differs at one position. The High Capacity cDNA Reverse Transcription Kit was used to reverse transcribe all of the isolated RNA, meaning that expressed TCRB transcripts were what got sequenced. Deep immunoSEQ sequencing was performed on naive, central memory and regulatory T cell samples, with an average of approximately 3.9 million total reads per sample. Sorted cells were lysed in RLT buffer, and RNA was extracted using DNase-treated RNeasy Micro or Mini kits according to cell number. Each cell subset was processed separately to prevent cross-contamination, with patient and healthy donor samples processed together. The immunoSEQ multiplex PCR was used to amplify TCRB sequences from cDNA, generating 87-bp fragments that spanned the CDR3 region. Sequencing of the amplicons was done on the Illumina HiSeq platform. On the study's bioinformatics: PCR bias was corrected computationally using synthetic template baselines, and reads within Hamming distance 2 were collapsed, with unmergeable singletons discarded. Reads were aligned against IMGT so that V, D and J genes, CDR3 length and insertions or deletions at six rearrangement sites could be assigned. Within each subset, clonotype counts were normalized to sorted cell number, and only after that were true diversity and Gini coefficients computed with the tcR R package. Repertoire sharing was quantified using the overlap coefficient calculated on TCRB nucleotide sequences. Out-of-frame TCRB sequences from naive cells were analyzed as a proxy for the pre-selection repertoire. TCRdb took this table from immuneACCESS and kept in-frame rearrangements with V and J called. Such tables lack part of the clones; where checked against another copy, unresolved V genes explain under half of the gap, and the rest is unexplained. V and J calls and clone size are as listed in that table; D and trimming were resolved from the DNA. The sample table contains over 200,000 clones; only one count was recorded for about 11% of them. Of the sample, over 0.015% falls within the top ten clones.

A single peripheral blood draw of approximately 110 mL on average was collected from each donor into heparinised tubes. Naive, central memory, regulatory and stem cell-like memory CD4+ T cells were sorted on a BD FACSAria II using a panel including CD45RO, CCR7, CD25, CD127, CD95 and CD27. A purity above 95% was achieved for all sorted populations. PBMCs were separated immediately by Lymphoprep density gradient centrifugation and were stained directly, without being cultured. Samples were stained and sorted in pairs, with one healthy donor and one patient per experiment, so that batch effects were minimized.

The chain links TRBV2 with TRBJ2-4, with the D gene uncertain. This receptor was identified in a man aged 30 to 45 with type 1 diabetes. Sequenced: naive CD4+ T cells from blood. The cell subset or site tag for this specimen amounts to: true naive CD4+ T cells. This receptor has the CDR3 CASRNLAKNIQYF. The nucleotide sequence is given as TGTGCCAGCAGAAACTTAGCCAAAAACATTCAGTACTTC.